This T cell receptor (beta chain) was sequenced in a study of cytomegalovirus exposure and HLA in healthy donors (dated 2017 in TCRdb). Looking at the study overall: An earlier analysis of several hundred of the donors reported 250 to 300 Gb of sequence data and around 120 million unique TCR beta sequences obtained from 180 million or so T cells. Roughly 300 gigabases of sequencing data and some 85 million unique TCR sequences were included in an early release covering several hundred HLA-typed donors. Among the roughly 390 genotyped donors, roughly 80% belonged to the genetic ancestry cluster associated with self-reported Caucasian donors. Five DR-DQ haplotypes were handled as single units for association and clustering, since linkage in the cohort was strong. All discovery cohort repertoires had been generated on a single sequencing platform. Typing coverage differed by locus: A, B, C, DRB1 and DQB1 were typed in about 629-640 donors, DQA1 in about 500, DPA1 in 600 to 610, and DPB1 in 472. HLA typing covered class I and class II loci at four-digit resolution. The study was designed to test whether signatures of past pathogen exposure could be identified by cataloging public T cell receptors. A separate validation cohort of about 110 different subjects was used in addition to the roughly 620-subject first cohort. A later analysis re-analyzed previously published TCR beta repertoires from several hundred donors and added high-resolution HLA genotyping to study TCR occurrence patterns. The study combined high-throughput TCR immunosequencing, statistical association of individual TCRs with disease status, and machine learning to predict cytomegalovirus infection status. In the later analysis, no new phenotypic data were used to find candidate immune exposures; instead, reliance was placed on TCR beta sequences and their occurrence across donors. Donor age, sex, ethnicity and CMV serostatus were compiled together with the repertoire data. Among around 400 genotyped donors of the cohort, an average of about 220,000 unique TCR beta nucleotide sequences was sequenced per donor, of which roughly 17% were non-productive. To decide whether each TCR beta V gene segment behaved as functional or pseudogenic, an earlier analysis of approximately 600 of the donors relied on high-throughput TCR beta sequencing. In a later genetic analysis, genome-wide SNP genotypes for about 65% of the 666 donors were used, and that subset was treated as a discovery cohort. The study profiled the T cell repertoires of 500 to 800 subjects by immunosequencing and related them to cytomegalovirus serostatus. Findings and caveats that apply to the study as a whole: The authors suggested that the approach could potentially be generalized to other disease states and immunological phenotypes. In an earlier analysis of 587 of the donors, most TCR beta V segments appeared in productive rearrangements about 87% or about 30% of the time, broadly matching IMGT annotations. Several of the top co-occurrence clusters appeared to be linked to parvovirus B19, influenza, CMV and Epstein-Barr virus, according to a later analysis. A later analysis found that HLA-associated TCR beta chains were more clonally expanded and had lower generation probabilities than equally common non-associated chains. A group of highly shared sequence variants was considered likely to be a technical artifact of the sequencing pipeline. In a later genetic analysis, fewer N-insertions in productive TCRs were reported among donors in an Asian-associated ancestry cluster than the roughly 700-donor mean. Cytomegalovirus status was reported to be diagnosed by the classifier with high specificity and sensitivity in both the original and validation cohorts. Correlated functional status among segregating V segments might be attributable to linkage disequilibrium, but an unknown experimental factor could not be ruled out. The 87-base-pair reads could not distinguish some IMGT-functional V segments, including TRBV6-2 and TRBV6-3, so those segments were excluded. The only immune exposure information available for the cohort was CMV serostatus. A later genetic analysis associated a missense DCLRE1C variant with V-gene and J-gene trimming of TCR beta chains, and an independent cohort replicated the association. A further reported finding was that TCR beta sequences accurately predicted the HLA-A and HLA-B alleles for most subjects in the first cohort. Because HLA typing was missing for some donors at each locus, association tests included only the typed subset. While some public TCRs were present in many individuals, most TCR sequences turned up only very rarely across donors. Only TCR beta chains were sequenced in this cohort, and the absence of alpha or paired-chain data limited detectable features. Specific HLA alleles were associated with 15,000 to 20,000 TCR beta sequences at a false discovery rate of 0.05 in a later analysis. According to a later analysis, most CMV-associated TCR beta chains appeared to be HLA-restricted, and the HLA associations seemed to be driven largely by CMV exposure. Presence/absence analyses assumed roughly uniform sequencing depth across donors, an assumption that may not hold. Three of the identified cytomegalovirus-associated TCR beta chains were confirmed in vitro to be specific for cytomegalovirus antigens. A later analysis found that TCR association rates varied across HLA loci, with DRB1 alleles showing the most associated TCRs and HLA-C alleles the fewest. A total of 150 to 200 TCR beta chains were listed by the study as associated with cytomegalovirus. Assigning TCR associations to individual alleles was difficult when HLA alleles, especially DR and DQ, strongly co-occurred. Because counts were too low, some 17 rarely observed V segments, including chromosome 9 orphons, were left out of the earlier analysis of several hundred of the donors.

As concerns this clone: Its antigen remains undetermined. There are no base qualities to consult, and no much larger clone falls within one base.

The cohort comprised several hundred healthy bone marrow donors. At the time of sampling, all cohort members were nominally healthy, though unrecorded immune exposures were likely present. The donor was CMV seronegative and was included in the group of 352 seronegative cohort members. A peripheral blood sample was collected from each donor, and TCR beta sequencing was performed on peripheral blood mononuclear cells. The Qiagen DNeasy Blood Extraction Kit was used to extract genomic DNA from the blood cell samples. The method was the immunoSEQ multiplex PCR assay. A mixture of 60 forward primers for TCR Vbeta segments and 13 reverse primers for TCR Jbeta segments was used in the multiplex PCR. The CDR3 region of rearranged TCR beta genes was amplified from genomic DNA with a multiplex PCR assay. The amplified TCR beta libraries were sequenced on the Illumina HiSeq System as 87-base-pair reads. The study's own analysis went as follows. Across the 670 or so repertoires, a later analysis counted approximately 75 million unique TCR beta chains, roughly 11 million of which were shared by at least two donors. Raw reads were error-corrected and collapsed into unique sequences by a nearest-neighbor algorithm in which closely related sequences were merged to remove PCR and sequencing errors. CDR3 sequences were aligned to IMGT reference sequences to assign V, D and J gene segments. For a sequence to be retained, a match of at least six nucleotides to both a V gene segment and a J gene segment was required. A rearrangement was called productive if the CDR3 had no stop codons and remained in frame with V and J, and every other rearrangement was called non-productive. Following IMGT convention, CDR3 was defined as the stretch from the second conserved V-encoded cysteine to the conserved J-encoded phenylalanine. In an earlier analysis of around 640 of the donors, sequences lacking an unambiguous match to a single V gene segment were excluded. An earlier analysis of approximately 590 of the donors classified V segments as functional when productive rearrangements were above 56.7% and as segregating when the standard deviation between donors was above 5%. A statistical classification framework was built to diagnose cytomegalovirus status from the catalog of TCR beta chain sequences. In a later analysis, V and J genes were assigned by comparing TCR nucleotide sequences against IMGT/GENE-DB human TR gene sequences. In a later analysis, CDR3 sequences and most-parsimonious VDJ recombination scenarios were assigned using the TCRdist pipeline. In a later analysis, each TCR beta chain was defined by its CDR3 amino acid sequence together with its V-gene family, and reads without a unique V-gene family were excluded. As a way to deal with suspected cross-contamination and a sequencing artifact, a later analysis dropped nearly 600 nucleotide sequences that were highly shared and had low generation probability. For each public chain, a later analysis derived a clonal expansion index from normalized ranks of inferred template counts within each repertoire. In a later analysis, generation probabilities were computed using a VDJ recombination model fitted to out-of-frame rearrangements, and the results were checked against IGoR. A later analysis scored TCR-TCR, TCR-HLA and TCR-CMV co-occurrence with hypergeometric tests, applying a repertoire-size bias correction to TCR pairs. False discovery rates were estimated in a later analysis by permuting HLA or CMV assignments 20 times. In a later analysis, co-occurring TCRs were grouped with DBSCAN, and TCRdist sequence similarity was added when clustering was performed within HLA-allele-positive subsets. Co-occurrence clustering excluded repertoires with fewer than 30,000 or more than 120,000 public chains, plus five with anomalous nucleotide sharing. TCRdb stores this immuneACCESS table with in-frame sequences only. Part of the clones is absent; in the studies checked, under half of the shortfall reflects unresolved V genes, and no reason is known for the rest. The V and J calls and clone size are taken from that table; D and trimming were inferred from the DNA. The table for this sample lists roughly 120,000 clones; more than 75% of them were counted only once. Around 4% of the sample is in the top ten clones.

CDR1 is given as SNHLY and CDR2 as FYNNEI, both from the germline V gene. The trim is 4 bases for V and 8 bases for J, with a gap of 17 bases between the germline ends. Measured from the cysteine to the phenylalanine, the CDR3 is 14 residues long. Just CDR3 DNA is preserved here, 42 bases in frame from base 1. This receptor chain uses TRBV2 and TRBJ1-2; the best D guess is TRBD1, with 5 bases matching. The receptor was isolated from a middle-aged man in good health and CMV-seronegative. Sequences were obtained from PBMCs. The CDR3 reads as follows: CASSVEDGGSGYTF. DNA sequence: TGTGCCAGCAGTGTAGAGGACGGGGGATCCGGCTACACCTTC.